The clone carrying this T cell receptor (beta chain) was seen repeatedly, ten times or more. A TCRbeta library incorporating unique molecular identifiers was prepared. TCRdb reprocessed the PCR reads via MiXCR and lists one record per CDR3 protein. The sample lists some 640,000 distinct CDR3 sequences, about 15% occurring once. This entry comes from a study of T-cell reconstitution after alpha-beta-depleted transplantation in children. Trimming cost V 7 bases and J 0 bases, with 5 bases left between them. This CDR3 has 11 residues. CDR1 and CDR2 from the germline V gene are DFQATT and SNEGSKA (reference sequence).

V usage is TRBV20-1 and J usage is TRBJ2-3; D remains ambiguous. The TCR originated in a human donor who donated a stem cell graft to a child with acute myeloid leukemia. Sequencing used PBMCs from the stem cell graft donor, obtained from the stem cell graft. CDR3 bases: TGCAGTGGGGGTAGCACAGATACGCAGTATTTT. Translated: CSGGSTDTQYF.